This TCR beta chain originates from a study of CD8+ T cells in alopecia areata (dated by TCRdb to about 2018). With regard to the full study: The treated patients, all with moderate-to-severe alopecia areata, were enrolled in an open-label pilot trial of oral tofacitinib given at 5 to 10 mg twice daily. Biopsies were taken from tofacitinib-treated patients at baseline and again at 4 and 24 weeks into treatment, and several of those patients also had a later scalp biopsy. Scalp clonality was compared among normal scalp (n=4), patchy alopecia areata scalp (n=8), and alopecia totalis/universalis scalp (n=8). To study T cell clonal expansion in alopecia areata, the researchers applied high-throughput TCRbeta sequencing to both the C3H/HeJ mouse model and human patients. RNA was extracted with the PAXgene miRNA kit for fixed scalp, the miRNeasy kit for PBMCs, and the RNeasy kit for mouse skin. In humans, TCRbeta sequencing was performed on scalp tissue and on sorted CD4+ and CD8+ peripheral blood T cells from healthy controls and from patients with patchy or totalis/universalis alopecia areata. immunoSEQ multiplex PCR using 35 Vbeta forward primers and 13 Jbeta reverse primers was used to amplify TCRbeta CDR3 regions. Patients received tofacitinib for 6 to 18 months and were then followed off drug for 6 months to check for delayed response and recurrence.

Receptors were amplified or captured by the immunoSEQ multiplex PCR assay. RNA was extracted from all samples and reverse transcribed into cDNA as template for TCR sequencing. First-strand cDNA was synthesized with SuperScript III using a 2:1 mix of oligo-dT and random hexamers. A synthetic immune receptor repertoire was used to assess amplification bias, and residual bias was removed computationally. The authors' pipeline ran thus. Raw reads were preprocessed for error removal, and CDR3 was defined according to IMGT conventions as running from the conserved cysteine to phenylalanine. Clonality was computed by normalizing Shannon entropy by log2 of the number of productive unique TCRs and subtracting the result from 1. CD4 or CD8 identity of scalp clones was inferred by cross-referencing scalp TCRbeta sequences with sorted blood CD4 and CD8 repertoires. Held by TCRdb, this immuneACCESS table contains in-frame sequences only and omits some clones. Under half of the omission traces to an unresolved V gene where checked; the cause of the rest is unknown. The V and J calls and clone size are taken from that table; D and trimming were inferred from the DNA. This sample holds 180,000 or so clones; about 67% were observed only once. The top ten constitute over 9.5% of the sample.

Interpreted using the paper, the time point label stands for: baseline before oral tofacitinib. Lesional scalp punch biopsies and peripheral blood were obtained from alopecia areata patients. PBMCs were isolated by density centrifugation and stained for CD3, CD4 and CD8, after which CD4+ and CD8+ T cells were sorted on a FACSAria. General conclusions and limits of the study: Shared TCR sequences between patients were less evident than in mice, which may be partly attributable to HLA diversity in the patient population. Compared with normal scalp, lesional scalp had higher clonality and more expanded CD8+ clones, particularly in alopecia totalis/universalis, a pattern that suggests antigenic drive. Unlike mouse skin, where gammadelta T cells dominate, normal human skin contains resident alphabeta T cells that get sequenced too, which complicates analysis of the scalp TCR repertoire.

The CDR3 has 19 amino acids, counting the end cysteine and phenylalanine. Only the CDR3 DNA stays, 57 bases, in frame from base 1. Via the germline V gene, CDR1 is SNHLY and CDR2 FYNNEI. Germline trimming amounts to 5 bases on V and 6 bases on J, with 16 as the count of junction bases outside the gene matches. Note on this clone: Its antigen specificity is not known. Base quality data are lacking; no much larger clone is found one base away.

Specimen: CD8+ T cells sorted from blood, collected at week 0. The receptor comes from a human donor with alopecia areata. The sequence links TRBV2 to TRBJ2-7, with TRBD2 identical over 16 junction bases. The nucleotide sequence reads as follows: TGTGCCAGCAGTTCCCCCGGGACTAGCGGGGGGGCCTTTGTCGGCGAGCAGTACTTC. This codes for CASSSPGTSGGAFVGEQYF.